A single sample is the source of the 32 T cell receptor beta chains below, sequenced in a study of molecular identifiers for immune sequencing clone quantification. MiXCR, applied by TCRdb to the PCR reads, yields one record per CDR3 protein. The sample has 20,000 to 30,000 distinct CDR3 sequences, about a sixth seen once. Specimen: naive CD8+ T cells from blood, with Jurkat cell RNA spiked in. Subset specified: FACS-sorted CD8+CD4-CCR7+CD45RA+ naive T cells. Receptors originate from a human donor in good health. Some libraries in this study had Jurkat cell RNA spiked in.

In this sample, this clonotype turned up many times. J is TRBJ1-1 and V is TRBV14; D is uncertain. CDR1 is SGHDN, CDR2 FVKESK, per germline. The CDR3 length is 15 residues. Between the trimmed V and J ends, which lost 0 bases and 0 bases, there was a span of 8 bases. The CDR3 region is CASSQDRFVNTEAFF. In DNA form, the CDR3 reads TGTGCCAGCAGCCAAGATCGGTTCGTGAACACTGAAGCTTTCTTT. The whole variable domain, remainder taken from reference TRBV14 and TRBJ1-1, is EAGVTQFPSHSVIEKGQTVTLRCDPISGHDNLYWYRRVMGKEIKFLLHFVKESKQDESGMPNNRFLAERTGGTYSTLKVQPAELEDSGVYFCASSQDRFVNTEAFFGQGTRLTVV.

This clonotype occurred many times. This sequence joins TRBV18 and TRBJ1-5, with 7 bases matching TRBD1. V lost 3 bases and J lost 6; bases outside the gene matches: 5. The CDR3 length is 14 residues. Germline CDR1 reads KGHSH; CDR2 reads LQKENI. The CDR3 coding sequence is TGTGCCAGCTCACCGACAGGGTGGGGTCAGCCCCAGCATTTT. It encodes CASSPTGWGQPQHF.

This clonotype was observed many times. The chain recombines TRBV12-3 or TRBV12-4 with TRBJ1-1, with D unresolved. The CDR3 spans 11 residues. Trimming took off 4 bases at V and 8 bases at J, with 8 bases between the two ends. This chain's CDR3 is CASSSDLEAFF. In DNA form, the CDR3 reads TGTGCCAGCAGTTCAGATCTCGAAGCTTTCTTT.

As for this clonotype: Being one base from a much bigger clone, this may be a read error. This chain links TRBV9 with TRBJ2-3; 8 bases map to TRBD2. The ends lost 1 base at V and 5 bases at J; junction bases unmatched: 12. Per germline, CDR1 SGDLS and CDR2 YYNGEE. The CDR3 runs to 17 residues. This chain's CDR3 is CASSVFAGGTAGDTQYF. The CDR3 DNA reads TGTGCCAGCAGCGTATTCGCGGGAGGTACCGCAGGAGATACGCAGTATTTT.

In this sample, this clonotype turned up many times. The CDR3 region is CASTSLLGVGAGELFF. Here the CDR3 DNA reads TGTGCCAGCACTTCGCTTCTGGGGGTTGGGGCCGGGGAGCTGTTTTTT. This chain links TRBV6-5 with TRBJ2-2; D may correspond to TRBD1 or TRBD2 (5 bases each). The ends were cut back, 7 bases at V and 6 bases at J, with 21 bases in the middle. CDR1 is MNHEY, CDR2 SVGAGI, per germline. The CDR3 runs 16 residues.

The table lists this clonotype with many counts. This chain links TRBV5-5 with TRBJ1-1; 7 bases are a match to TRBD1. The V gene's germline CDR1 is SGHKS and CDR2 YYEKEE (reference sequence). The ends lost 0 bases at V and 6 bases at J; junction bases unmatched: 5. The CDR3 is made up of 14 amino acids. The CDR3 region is CASSLGAGGPEAFF. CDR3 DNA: TGTGCCAGCAGCTTGGGGGCAGGGGGACCTGAAGCTTTCTTT.

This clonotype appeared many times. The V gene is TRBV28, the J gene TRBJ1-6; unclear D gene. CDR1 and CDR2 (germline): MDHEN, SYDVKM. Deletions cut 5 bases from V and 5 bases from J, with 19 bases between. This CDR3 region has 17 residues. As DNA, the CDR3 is TGTGCCAGCAGTCCGAAACCCCTAATTAGGAATAATTCACCCCTCCACTTT. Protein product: CASSPKPLIRNNSPLHF.

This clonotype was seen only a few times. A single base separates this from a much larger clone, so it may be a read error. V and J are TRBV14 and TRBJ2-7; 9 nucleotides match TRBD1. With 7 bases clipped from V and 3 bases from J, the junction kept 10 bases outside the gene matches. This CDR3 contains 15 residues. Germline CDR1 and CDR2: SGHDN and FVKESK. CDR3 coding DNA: TGTGCCAGCAACAGTACCGGACAGGGGATCTACGAGCAGTACTTC. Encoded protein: CASNSTGQGIYEQYF.

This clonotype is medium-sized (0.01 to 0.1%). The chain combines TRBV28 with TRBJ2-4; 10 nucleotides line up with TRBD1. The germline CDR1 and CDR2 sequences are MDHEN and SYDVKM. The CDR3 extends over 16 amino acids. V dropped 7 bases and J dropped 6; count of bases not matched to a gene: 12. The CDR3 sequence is CASTKSPGQGPNIQYF. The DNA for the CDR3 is TGTGCCAGCACTAAATCACCGGGACAGGGGCCAAACATTCAGTACTTC.

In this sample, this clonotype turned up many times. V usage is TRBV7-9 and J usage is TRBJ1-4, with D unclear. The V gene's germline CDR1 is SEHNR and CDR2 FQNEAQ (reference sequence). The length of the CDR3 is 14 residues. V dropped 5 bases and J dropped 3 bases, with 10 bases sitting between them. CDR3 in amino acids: CASSRHQPNEKLFF. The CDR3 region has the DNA TGTGCCAGCAGCCGACATCAGCCTAATGAAAAACTGTTTTTT.

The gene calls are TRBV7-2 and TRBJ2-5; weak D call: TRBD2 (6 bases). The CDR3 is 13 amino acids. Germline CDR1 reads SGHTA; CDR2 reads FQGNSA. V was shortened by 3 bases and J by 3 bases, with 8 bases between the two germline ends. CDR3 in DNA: TGTGCCAGCAGCTTTGGCGGGGAAGAGACCCAGTACTTC. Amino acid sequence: CASSFGGEETQYF.

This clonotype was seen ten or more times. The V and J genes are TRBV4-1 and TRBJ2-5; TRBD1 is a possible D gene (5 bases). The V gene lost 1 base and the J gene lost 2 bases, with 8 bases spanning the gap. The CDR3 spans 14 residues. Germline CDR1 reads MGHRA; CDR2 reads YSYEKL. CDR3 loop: CASSQVDSQETQYF. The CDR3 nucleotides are TGCGCCAGCAGCCAAGTTGACAGTCAAGAGACCCAGTACTTC.

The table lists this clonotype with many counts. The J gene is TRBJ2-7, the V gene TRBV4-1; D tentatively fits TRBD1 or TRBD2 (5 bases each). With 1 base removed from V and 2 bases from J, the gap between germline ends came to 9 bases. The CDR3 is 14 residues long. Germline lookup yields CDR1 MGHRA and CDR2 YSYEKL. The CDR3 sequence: CASSQVGGAYEQYF. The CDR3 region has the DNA TGCGCCAGCAGCCAAGTTGGGGGAGCCTACGAGCAGTACTTC.

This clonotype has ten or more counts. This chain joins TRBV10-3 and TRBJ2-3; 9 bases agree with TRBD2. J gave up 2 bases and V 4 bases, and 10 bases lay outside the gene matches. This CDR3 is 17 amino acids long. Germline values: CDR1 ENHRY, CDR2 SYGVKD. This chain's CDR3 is CAISALAGTQNTDTQYF. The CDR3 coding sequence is TGTGCCATCAGTGCCCTAGCGGGGACCCAAAACACAGATACGCAGTATTTT.

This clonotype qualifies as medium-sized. This chain's CDR3 is CASSPGQGPLATNEKLFF. As DNA, the CDR3 is TGTGCCAGCAGCCCGGGGCAGGGGCCTCTTGCAACTAATGAAAAACTGTTTTTT. This sequence joins TRBV5-6 and TRBJ1-4, with a tentative D call TRBD1 (6 bases). This CDR3 contains 18 residues. Trimming shortened V by 4 bases and J by 0 bases, and 19 bases separated the two germline ends. Germline V gene lookup returns CDR1 SGHDT and CDR2 YYEEEE.

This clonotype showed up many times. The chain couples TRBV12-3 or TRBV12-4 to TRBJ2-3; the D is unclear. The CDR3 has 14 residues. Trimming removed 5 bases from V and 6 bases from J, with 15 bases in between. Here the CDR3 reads CASSPIGILDTQYF. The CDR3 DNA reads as TGTGCCAGCAGTCCCATCGGTATCTTGGATACGCAGTATTTT.

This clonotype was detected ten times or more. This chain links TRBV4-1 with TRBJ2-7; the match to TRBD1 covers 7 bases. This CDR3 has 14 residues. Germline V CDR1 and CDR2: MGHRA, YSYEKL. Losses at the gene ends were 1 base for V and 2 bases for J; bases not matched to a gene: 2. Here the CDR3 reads CASSQGDSPYEQYF. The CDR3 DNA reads TGCGCCAGCAGCCAAGGGGACAGTCCCTACGAGCAGTACTTC.

The CDR3, as DNA: TGTGCCAGCAGTGCGAACTACCAGAACACTGAAGCTTTCTTT. It translates to CASSANYQNTEAFF. The V and J genes are TRBV12-3 or TRBV12-4 and TRBJ1-1; D uncertain. The CDR3 extends over 14 amino acids. Trimming removed 5 bases from V and 1 base from J, with 11 bases in between.

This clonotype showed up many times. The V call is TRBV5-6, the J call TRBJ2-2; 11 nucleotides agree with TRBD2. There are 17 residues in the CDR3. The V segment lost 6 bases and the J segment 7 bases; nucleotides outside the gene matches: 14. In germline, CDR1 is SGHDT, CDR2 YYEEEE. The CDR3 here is CASTSWELAGAIGELFF. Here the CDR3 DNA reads TGTGCCAGCACCTCTTGGGAACTAGCGGGAGCGATCGGGGAGCTGTTTTTT.

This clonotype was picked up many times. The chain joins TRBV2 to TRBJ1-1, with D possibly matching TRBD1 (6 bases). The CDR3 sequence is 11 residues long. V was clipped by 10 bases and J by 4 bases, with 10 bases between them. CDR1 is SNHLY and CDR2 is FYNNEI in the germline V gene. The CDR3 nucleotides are TGTGCCAACGGGGGCAGCACTGAAGCTTTCTTT. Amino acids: CANGGSTEAFF.

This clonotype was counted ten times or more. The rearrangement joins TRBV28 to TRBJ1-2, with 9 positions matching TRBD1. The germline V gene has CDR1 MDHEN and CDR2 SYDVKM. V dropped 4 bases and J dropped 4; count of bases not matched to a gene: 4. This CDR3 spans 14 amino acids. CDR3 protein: CASSSPGQGYGYTF. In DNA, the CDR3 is TGTGCCAGCAGTTCACCGGGACAGGGCTATGGCTACACCTTC.

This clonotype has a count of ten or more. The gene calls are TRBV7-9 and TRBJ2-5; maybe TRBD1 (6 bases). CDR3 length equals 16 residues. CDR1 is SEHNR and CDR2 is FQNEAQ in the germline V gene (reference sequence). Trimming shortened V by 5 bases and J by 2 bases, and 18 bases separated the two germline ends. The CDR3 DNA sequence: TGTGCCAGCAGCCCAGGGATTGGGGGCCCTCAAGAGACCCAGTACTTC. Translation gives CASSPGIGGPQETQYF.

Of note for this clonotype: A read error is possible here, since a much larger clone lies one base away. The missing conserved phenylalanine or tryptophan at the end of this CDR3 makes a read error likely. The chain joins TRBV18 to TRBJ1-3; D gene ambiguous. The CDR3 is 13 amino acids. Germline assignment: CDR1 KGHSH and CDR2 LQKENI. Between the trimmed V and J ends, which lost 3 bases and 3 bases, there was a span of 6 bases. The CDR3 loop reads CASSPGIGNTIYS. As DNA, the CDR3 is TGTGCCAGCTCACCGGGCATTGGAAACACCATATATTCT.

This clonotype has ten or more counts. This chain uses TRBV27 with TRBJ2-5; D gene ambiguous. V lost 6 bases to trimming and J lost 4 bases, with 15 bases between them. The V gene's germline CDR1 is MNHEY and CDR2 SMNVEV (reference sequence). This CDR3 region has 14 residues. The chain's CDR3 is CASSPGGQLETQYF. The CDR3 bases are TGTGCCAGCAGCCCGGGCGGCCAGTTAGAGACCCAGTACTTC.

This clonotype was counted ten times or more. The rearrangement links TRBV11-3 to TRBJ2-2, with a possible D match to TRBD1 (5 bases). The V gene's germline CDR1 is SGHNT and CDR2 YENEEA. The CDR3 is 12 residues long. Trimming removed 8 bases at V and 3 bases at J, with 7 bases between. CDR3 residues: CASARDTGELFF. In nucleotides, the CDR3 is TGTGCCAGCGCCAGGGACACCGGGGAGCTGTTTTTT.

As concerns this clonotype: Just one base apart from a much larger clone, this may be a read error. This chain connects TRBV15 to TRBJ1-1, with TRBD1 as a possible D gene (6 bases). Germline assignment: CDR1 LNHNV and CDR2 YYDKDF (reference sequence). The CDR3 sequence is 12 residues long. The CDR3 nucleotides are TGTGCCACCAGCCCTCGGACAGCTGAAGTTTTCTTT. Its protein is CATSPRTAEVFF. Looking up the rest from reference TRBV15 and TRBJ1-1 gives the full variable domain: DAMVIQNPRYQVTQFGKPVTLSCSQTLNHNVMYWYQQKSSQAPKLLFHYYDKDFNNEADTPDNFQSRRPNTSFCFLDIRSPGLGDTAMYLCATSPRTAEVFFGQGTRLTVV.

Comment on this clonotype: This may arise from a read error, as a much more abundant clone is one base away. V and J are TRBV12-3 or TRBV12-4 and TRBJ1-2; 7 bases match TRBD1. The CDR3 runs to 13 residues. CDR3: CASSTGVDYGHTF. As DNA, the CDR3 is TGTGCCAGCAGCACAGGGGTCGACTATGGCCACACCTTC.

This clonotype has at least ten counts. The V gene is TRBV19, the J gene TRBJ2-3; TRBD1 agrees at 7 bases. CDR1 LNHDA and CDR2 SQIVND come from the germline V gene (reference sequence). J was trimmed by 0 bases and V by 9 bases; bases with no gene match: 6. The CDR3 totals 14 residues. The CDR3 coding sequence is TGTGCCAGGGAGATGACAGGGAGCACAGATACGCAGTATTTT. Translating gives CAREMTGSTDTQYF.

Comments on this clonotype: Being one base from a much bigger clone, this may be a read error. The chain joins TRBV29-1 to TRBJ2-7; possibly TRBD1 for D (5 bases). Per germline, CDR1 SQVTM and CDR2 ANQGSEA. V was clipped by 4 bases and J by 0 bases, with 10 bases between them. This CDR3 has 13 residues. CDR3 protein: CSVVGHASYEQYF. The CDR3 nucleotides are TGCAGCGTTGTTGGACATGCCTCCTACGAGCAGTACTTC.

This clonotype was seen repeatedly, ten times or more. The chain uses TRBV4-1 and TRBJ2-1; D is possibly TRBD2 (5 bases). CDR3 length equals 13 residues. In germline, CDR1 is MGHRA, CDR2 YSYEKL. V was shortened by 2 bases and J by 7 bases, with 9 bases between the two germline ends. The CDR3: CASSQSRGNEQFF. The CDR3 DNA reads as TGCGCCAGCAGCCAATCAAGAGGGAATGAGCAGTTCTTC.

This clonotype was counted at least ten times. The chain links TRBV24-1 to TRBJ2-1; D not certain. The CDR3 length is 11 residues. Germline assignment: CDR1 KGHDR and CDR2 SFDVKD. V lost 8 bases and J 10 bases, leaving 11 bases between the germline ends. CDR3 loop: CATTHSGEQFF. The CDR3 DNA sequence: TGTGCCACCACTCATTCGGGCGAGCAGTTCTTC.

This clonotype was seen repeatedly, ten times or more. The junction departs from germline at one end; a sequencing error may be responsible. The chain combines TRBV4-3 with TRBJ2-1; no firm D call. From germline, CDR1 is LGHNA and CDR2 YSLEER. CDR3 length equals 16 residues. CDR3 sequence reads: CASSQDWSLATNGQFF. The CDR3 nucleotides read TGCGCCAGCAGCCAAGATTGGTCCCTGGCCACCAATGGGCAGTTCTTC.